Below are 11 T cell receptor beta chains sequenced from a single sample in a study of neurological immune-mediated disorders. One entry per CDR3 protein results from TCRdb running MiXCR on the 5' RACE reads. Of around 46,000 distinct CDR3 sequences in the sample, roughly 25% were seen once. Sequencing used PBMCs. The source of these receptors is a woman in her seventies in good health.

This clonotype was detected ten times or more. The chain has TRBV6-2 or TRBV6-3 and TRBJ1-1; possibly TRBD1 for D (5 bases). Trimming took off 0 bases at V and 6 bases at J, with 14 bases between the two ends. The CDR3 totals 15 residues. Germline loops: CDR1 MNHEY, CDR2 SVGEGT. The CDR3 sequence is CASSYSTVEKPEAFF. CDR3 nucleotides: TGTGCCAGCAGTTACTCGACAGTAGAGAAGCCTGAAGCTTTCTTT.

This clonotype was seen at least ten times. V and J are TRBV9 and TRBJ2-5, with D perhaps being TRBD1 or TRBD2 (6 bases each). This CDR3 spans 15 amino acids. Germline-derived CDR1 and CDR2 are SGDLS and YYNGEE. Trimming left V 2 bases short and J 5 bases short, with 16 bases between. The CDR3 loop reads CASSVSEGGWETQYF. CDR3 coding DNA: TGTGCCAGCAGCGTCAGCGAAGGGGGGTGGGAGACCCAGTACTTC.

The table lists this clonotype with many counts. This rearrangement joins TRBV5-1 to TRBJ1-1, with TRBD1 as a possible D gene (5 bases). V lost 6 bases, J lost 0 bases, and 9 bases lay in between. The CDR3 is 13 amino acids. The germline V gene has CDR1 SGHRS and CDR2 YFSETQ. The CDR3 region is CASTKTVNTEAFF. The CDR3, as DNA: TGCGCCAGCACCAAGACAGTGAACACTGAAGCTTTCTTT.

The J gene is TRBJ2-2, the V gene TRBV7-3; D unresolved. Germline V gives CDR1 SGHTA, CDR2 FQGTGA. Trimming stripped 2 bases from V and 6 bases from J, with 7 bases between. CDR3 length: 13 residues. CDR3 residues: CASSLYGSGELFF. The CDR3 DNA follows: TGTGCCAGCAGCTTATATGGGTCCGGGGAGCTGTTTTTT.

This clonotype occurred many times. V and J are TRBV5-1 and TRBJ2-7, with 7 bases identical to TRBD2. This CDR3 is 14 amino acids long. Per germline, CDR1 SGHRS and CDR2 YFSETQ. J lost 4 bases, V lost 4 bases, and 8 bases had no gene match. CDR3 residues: CASSPQGSGYEQYF. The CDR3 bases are TGCGCCAGCAGCCCCCAGGGTAGCGGGTACGAGCAGTACTTC.

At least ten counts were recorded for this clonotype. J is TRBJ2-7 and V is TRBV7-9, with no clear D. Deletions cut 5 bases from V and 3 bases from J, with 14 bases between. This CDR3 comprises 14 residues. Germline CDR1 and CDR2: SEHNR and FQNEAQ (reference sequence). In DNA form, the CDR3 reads TGTGCCAGCAGCCCGGGCAGGTTCGGCTACGAGCAGTACTTC. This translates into CASSPGRFGYEQYF.

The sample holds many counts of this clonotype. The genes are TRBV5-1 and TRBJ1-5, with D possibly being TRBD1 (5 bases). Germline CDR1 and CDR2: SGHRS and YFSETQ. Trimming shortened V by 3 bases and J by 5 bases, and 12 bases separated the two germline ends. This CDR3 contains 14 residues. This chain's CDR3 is CASSSTGGDQPQHF. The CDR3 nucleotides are TGCGCCAGCAGCTCCACAGGTGGCGATCAGCCCCAGCATTTT. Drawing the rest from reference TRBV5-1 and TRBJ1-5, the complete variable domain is KAGVTQTPRYLIKTRGQQVTLSCSPISGHRSVSWYQQTPGQGLQFLFEYFSETQRNKGNFPGRFSGRQFSNSRSEMNVSTLELGDSALYLCASSSTGGDQPQHFGDGTRLSIL.

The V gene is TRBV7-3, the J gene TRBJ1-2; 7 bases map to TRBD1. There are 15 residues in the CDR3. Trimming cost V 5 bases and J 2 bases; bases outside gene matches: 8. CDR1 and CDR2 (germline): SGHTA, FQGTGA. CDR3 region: CASSPRTGENYGYTF. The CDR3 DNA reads TGTGCCAGCAGCCCGAGGACAGGAGAGAACTATGGCTACACCTTC.

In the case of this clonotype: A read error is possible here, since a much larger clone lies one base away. CDR3 region: CASSLCGDNYGYTF. CDR3 DNA sequence: TGTGCCAGCAGTCTCTGTGGAGATAACTATGGCTACACCTTC. This chain links TRBV6-5 with TRBJ1-2; D gene unclear. Germline CDR1 and CDR2: MNHEY and SVGAGI. Deletions cut 5 bases from V and 1 base from J, with 11 bases between. The CDR3 is made up of 14 amino acids.

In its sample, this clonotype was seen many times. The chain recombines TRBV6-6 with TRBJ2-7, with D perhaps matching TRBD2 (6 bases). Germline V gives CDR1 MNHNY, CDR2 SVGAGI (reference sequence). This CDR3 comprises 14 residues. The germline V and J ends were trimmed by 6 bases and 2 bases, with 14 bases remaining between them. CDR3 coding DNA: TGTGCCAGCAGCTCACCCGGGAGAACCTACGAGCAGTACTTC. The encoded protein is CASSSPGRTYEQYF.

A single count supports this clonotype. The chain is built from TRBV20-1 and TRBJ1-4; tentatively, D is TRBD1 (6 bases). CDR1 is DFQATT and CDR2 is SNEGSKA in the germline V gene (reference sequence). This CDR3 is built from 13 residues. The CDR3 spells CGGIQGSDEKLFF. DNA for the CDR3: TGCGGGGGCATCCAGGGGAGTGACGAAAAACTGTTTTTT.